This T cell receptor beta chain was sequenced for a study of blood T cell repertoires in COVID-19. About the research overall: Collection of acute and convalescent COVID-19 samples took place in the United States, Italy and Spain. In each case, the material was cDNA or gDNA derived from T cells, B-cell-depleted T cells, or PBMCs.

V lost 2 bases and J lost 4, with 5 bases in between. Germline V lookup: CDR1 MNHEY, CDR2 SMNVEV (reference sequence). The CDR3 sequence is 12 residues long. Study processing details: Researchers report that nucleated cell counts were estimated from reference gene primer amplification. Sequencing was performed with immunoSEQ multiplex PCR; in TCRdb, only in-frame clones are kept and a portion is missing. That table furnishes V, J and clone size, whereas the DNA furnished D and trimming. The sample carries over 100,000 clones, roughly 92% recorded once. Seattle enrolled patients during active infection and tracked them longitudinally.

Sequenced sample: peripheral blood. The chain couples TRBV27 to TRBJ1-2; no definite D call. The source of this sequence is a woman aged 50 to 60 with COVID-19, enrolled during active disease. This CDR3 is CASSLNGYGYTF. The CDR3 DNA follows: TGTGCCAGCAGTTTAAACGGCTATGGCTACACCTTC.